Listed here are 8 T cell receptor beta chains from one sample, sequenced in a study of graft-versus-host responses after intestinal transplantation (dated by TCRdb to 2020 to 2023). This sample's time point label indicates: cells obtained before transplantation from donor or recipient. Mixed lymphocyte reactions plated some 200,000 CFSE-labeled pre-transplant responders with some 200,000 irradiated violet-dye-labeled stimulators and were cultured for six to seven days. Libraries came from the immunoSEQ multiplex PCR assay. The table comes from immuneACCESS by way of TCRdb, which keeps in-frame sequences with V and J called. Part of the clones is missing from these tables; in studies checked, under half for an unresolved V gene and the rest for unknown reasons. The table for this sample lists fewer than 9,500 clones; roughly 30% of them were counted only once. In total, the top ten clones hold over 3% of the sample.

This specimen consisted of alloreactive CD8+ T cells from a mixed lymphocyte reaction culture, obtained before transplantation. The sample's cell subset or site label, in plain terms: CFSE-low proliferating T cells sorted from approximately six-day pre-transplant mixed lymphocyte reaction (GvH or HvG direction). Receptors were obtained from a human patient who was an organ donor for intestinal transplantation.

This clone came up a few times. The V and J genes are TRBV29-1 and TRBJ2-7, with 12 bases lining up with TRBD2. The V gene end was trimmed by 8 bases and the J gene end by 5 bases; junction bases not matched to a gene: 4. The CDR3 covers 12 residues. Germline values: CDR1 SQVTM, CDR2 ANQGSEA. The chain's CDR3 is CSYGLAGNEQYF. The DNA of the CDR3 is TGCAGCTACGGACTAGCGGGGAACGAGCAGTACTTC.

This rearrangement joins TRBV5-1 to TRBJ2-3, with 11 bases fitting TRBD2. The CDR3 is 15 amino acids. Germline lookup yields CDR1 SGHRS and CDR2 YFSETQ. The V segment lost 4 bases and the J segment 10 bases; nucleotides outside the gene matches: 11. CDR3 region: CASSGVTSGVHAQYF. The CDR3 nucleotides read TGCGCCAGCAGCGGGGTGACTAGCGGGGTTCATGCGCAGTATTTT.

The chain joins TRBV4-1 to TRBJ1-2; D uncertain. This CDR3 is 15 amino acids long. Trimming removed 1 base at V and 4 bases at J, with 13 bases between. In germline, CDR1 is MGHRA, CDR2 YSYEKL. This CDR3 is CASSQAPGGGYGYTF. In nucleotides, the CDR3 is TGCGCCAGCAGCCAAGCGCCAGGCGGAGGCTATGGCTACACCTTC.

This clone was observed a handful of times. The chain couples TRBV27 to TRBJ1-2; weak D call: TRBD1 (5 bases). Germline CDR1 is MNHEY and CDR2 is SMNVEV (reference sequence). Trimming removed 6 bases at V and 2 bases at J, with 16 bases between. The CDR3 is made up of 15 amino acids. The CDR3 nucleotides are TGTGCCAGCAGCCCCCGGGGAGGGGTGAACTATGGCTACACCTTC. Encoded protein: CASSPRGGVNYGYTF.

V gene TRBV5-4 combines with J gene TRBJ1-5, with a weak D call TRBD1 (5 bases). The CDR3 has 14 amino acids. Germline V gene data show CDR1 as SGHNT and CDR2 as YYREEE (reference sequence). V was shortened by 0 bases and J by 5 bases, with 9 bases between the two germline ends. CDR3 sequence reads: CASSLEGLHQPQHF. The CDR3 nucleotides read TGTGCCAGCAGCTTGGAGGGGCTCCATCAGCCCCAGCATTTT.

This clone was picked up a small number of times. The genes are TRBV28 and TRBJ2-7; D not certain. V lost 7 bases, J lost 3 bases, and 31 bases lay in between. The CDR3 totals 19 residues. The germline V gene encodes CDR1 MDHEN and CDR2 SYDVKM. The CDR3 region has the DNA TGTGCCAGCACTACCTTCAGACCCAGGCAACGGATCTTGGTCTACGAGCAGTACTTC. This codes for CASTTFRPRQRILVYEQYF. Full variable domain (rest looked up from reference TRBV28 and TRBJ2-7): DVKVTQSSRYLVKRTGEKVFLECVQDMDHENMFWYRQDPGLGLRLIYFSYDVKMKEKGDIPEGYSVSREKKERFSLILESASTNQTSMYLCASTTFRPRQRILVYEQYFGPGTRLTVT.

This clone is categorized as medium-sized. Because the CDR3's place on the DNA is in doubt, the DNA is left out and the CDR3 is given as listed by TCRdb. This sequence joins TRBV21-1 and TRBJ2-1; the D call in the table, TRBD1, was not verified against the DNA. TRBV21-1 constitutes a pseudogene. With termini counted, the CDR3 has 15 amino acids. Here the CDR3 reads CPHRWGRGARNEQFF.

This sequence joins TRBV27 and TRBJ1-4; the D gene is possibly TRBD1 (5 bases). From germline, CDR1 is MNHEY and CDR2 SMNVEV (reference sequence). This CDR3 spans 14 amino acids. V lost 5 bases, J lost 5 bases, and 12 bases lay in between. Here the CDR3 reads CASSAAGNNEKLFF. For the CDR3, the DNA is TGTGCCAGCAGTGCGGCAGGGAACAATGAAAAACTGTTTTTT.